Each of the 19 T cell receptor beta chains below was sequenced from the same sample in a study of T cell responses to AZD1222 COVID-19 vaccine. TCRdb's table, derived via immunoSEQ multiplex PCR, lists solely in-frame clones and lacks some. The sample records 200,000 to 250,000 clones, roughly 91% being singletons. The sample consisted of peripheral blood, taken on day 0 of MenACWY control vaccination. These receptor sequences come from an adult in good health.

V and J are TRBV7-2 and TRBJ2-7; the D gene is possibly TRBD2 (6 bases). CDR3 length equals 13 residues. Germline V lookup: CDR1 SGHTA, CDR2 FQGNSA. V lost 6 bases and J 4 bases, leaving 13 bases between the germline ends. In DNA form, the CDR3 reads TGTGCCAGCAGGGCCTCCGGGGGTTACGAGCAGTACTTC. Amino acid sequence: CASRASGGYEQYF.

The chain is built from TRBV9 and TRBJ1-4; 8 positions agree with TRBD1. Germline-derived CDR1 and CDR2 are SGDLS and YYNGEE. V lost 0 bases to trimming and J lost 5 bases; unmatched junction nucleotides: 0. The CDR3 has 14 residues. In nucleotides, the CDR3 is TGTGCCAGCAGCGTAGGGACAGGGAATGAAAAACTGTTTTTT. It encodes CASSVGTGNEKLFF. Using reference TRBV9 and TRBJ1-4 for the parts outside the CDR3, the full variable domain is DSGVTQTPKHLITATGQRVTLRCSPRSGDLSVYWYQQSLDQGLQFLIQYYNGEERAKGNILERFSAQQFPDLHSELNLSSLELGDSALYFCASSVGTGNEKLFFGSGTQLSVL.

The chain recombines TRBV19 with TRBJ1-1, with 7 bases that match TRBD1. This CDR3 region has 16 residues. Per the germline V gene, CDR1 is LNHDA and CDR2 is SQIVND (reference sequence). V trimming: 5 bases; J trimming: 5 bases; junction bases outside the gene matches: 14. Written as DNA, the CDR3 is TGTGCCAGTAGTTCGGCGGCGACAGGGCGGGATACTGAAGCTTTCTTT. This sequence encodes CASSSAATGRDTEAFF.

The chain uses TRBV7-2 and TRBJ1-2; tentative D call: TRBD1 (5 bases). V was clipped by 4 bases and J by 7 bases, with 19 bases between them. Germline CDR1 reads SGHTA; CDR2 reads FQGNSA. The CDR3 sequence is 15 residues long. CDR3 amino acids: CASSSHDRKPGGYTF. The CDR3 DNA sequence: TGTGCCAGCAGCTCCCATGACAGAAAACCGGGTGGCTACACCTTC.

This chain connects TRBV29-1 to TRBJ1-1; no definite D call. The V and J ends lost 0 bases and 2 bases respectively, with 10 bases between them. The V gene's germline CDR1 is SQVTM and CDR2 ANQGSEA. The CDR3 is 14 residues long. For the CDR3, the DNA is TGCAGCGTTGAAGAAGTGGGCCCCAACACTGAAGCTTTCTTT. Its translation is CSVEEVGPNTEAFF.

This clone turned up a few times. The rearrangement uses TRBV10-1 and TRBJ2-7, with D uncertain. The CDR3 is 14 residues long. Germline lookup yields CDR1 WNHNN and CDR2 SYGVQD (reference sequence). The V end lost 8 bases, the J end lost 5 bases, and 19 bases lay between the germline ends. This chain's CDR3 is CASSTEAIPDEQYF. The DNA of the CDR3 is TGCGCCAGCTCGACGGAAGCCATCCCTGACGAGCAGTACTTC.

The gene calls are TRBV28 and TRBJ2-1, with 8 positions matching TRBD2. Germline trimming cut 6 bases from V and 4 bases from J; bases unmatched to any gene: 8. The CDR3 is 15 amino acids. CDR1 is MDHEN, CDR2 SYDVKM, per germline. CDR3 protein: CASRAQRGLYNEQFF. The CDR3 region has the DNA TGTGCCAGCAGGGCTCAGCGGGGGCTTTACAATGAGCAGTTCTTC.

The chain combines TRBV5-1 with TRBJ1-1; no firm D call. The CDR3 contains 15 residues. CDR1 and CDR2 (germline): SGHRS, YFSETQ. Trimming removed 0 bases from V and 1 base from J, with 10 bases in between. CDR3 in amino acids: CASSLGGTPNTEAFF. DNA of the CDR3: TGCGCCAGCAGCTTGGGCGGCACCCCGAACACTGAAGCTTTCTTT.

V is TRBV7-2 and J is TRBJ2-7; D is ambiguous. Between the trimmed V and J ends, which lost 6 bases and 0 bases, there was a span of 12 bases. In germline, CDR1 is SGHTA, CDR2 FQGNSA. The CDR3 loop spans 14 amino acids. CDR3 protein: CASSSNAASYEQYF. CDR3 sequence (DNA): TGTGCCAGCAGTTCGAACGCGGCCTCCTACGAGCAGTACTTC. The full variable domain, rest sourced from reference TRBV7-2 and TRBJ2-7, is GAGVSQSPSNKVTEKGKDVELRCDPISGHTALYWYRQSLGQGLEFLIYFQGNSAPDKSGLPSDRFSAERTGGSVSTLTIQRTQQEDSAVYLCASSSNAASYEQYFGPGTRLTVT.

V usage is TRBV7-6 and J usage is TRBJ1-4; D is uncertain. Germline CDR1 and CDR2: SGHVS and FNYEAQ. CDR3 length: 16 residues. V lost 5 bases and J lost 0, with 13 bases in between. CDR3 loop: CASSAHGVATNEKLFF. In DNA form, the CDR3 reads TGTGCCAGCAGCGCCCACGGGGTCGCAACTAATGAAAAACTGTTTTTT.

The V call is TRBV2, the J call TRBJ2-7; tentatively, D is TRBD1 or TRBD2 (5 bases each). The V gene lost 6 bases and the J gene lost 6 bases, with 18 bases spanning the gap. Per the germline V gene, CDR1 is SNHLY and CDR2 is FYNNEI. The CDR3 is 14 residues long. In DNA form, the CDR3 reads TGTGCCAGCAGGGGGCGGATGGGGGTCGGCGAGCAGTACTTC. It yields the protein CASRGRMGVGEQYF.

The CDR3 bases are TGTGCCAGCAGCCTACGCAAAGAGACCCAGTACTTC. Translated, it gives CASSLRKETQYF. The genes are TRBV7-6 and TRBJ2-5, with D hard to call. CDR1 SGHVS and CDR2 FNYEAQ come from the germline V gene. The CDR3 runs to 12 residues. V gave up 5 bases and J gave up 3 bases, with 7 bases separating them.

Worth noting for this clone: The same CDR3 can be traced to other DNA sequences in this sample. This chain links TRBV18 with TRBJ1-1; D is uncertain. Looked up from germline, CDR1 is KGHSH and CDR2 is LQKENI. Trimming removed 3 bases at V and 2 bases at J, with 7 bases between. The CDR3 sequence is 13 residues long. CDR3 nucleotide sequence: TGTGCCAGCTCACCGGGCCCCAACACTGAAGCTTTCTTT. The encoded protein is CASSPGPNTEAFF.

This chain connects TRBV20-1 to TRBJ1-1; D remains ambiguous. The V and J ends lost 0 bases and 6 bases respectively, with 5 bases between them. The CDR3 runs 11 residues. Germline V gives CDR1 DFQATT, CDR2 SNEGSKA (reference sequence). The CDR3, as DNA: TGCAGTGCTAGAGACAACCCTGAAGCTTTCTTT. It translates to CSARDNPEAFF.

This rearrangement joins TRBV12-3 or TRBV12-4 to TRBJ1-6, with a weak D call TRBD1 (6 bases). The V end lost 6 bases, the J end lost 8 bases, and 11 bases lay between the germline ends. The CDR3 covers 13 residues. As DNA, the CDR3 is TGTGCCAGCAGCCAGGGGTTTGATTCACCCCTCCACTTT. Its protein is CASSQGFDSPLHF.

The chain links TRBV19 to TRBJ1-6; 9 bases match TRBD1. This CDR3 region has 18 residues. V was pared by 4 bases and J by 3 bases, with 10 bases of the junction left unmatched. Per germline, CDR1 LNHDA and CDR2 SQIVND (reference sequence). The CDR3 here is CASSTMDLTGGYNSPLHF. As DNA, the CDR3 is TGTGCCAGTAGTACAATGGACTTGACAGGGGGCTATAATTCACCCCTCCACTTT.

The chain carries TRBV19 and TRBJ1-5; 8 bases are a match to TRBD1. The CDR3 sequence is 19 residues long. The germline V gene encodes CDR1 LNHDA and CDR2 SQIVND (reference sequence). V shed 7 bases and J 2 bases; nucleotides not matched to a gene: 19. The CDR3 nucleotides read TGTGCCAGTACCCTACACTTGGACAGGGACAAGATGGGCAATCAGCCCCAGCATTTT. This encodes CASTLHLDRDKMGNQPQHF.

The chain recombines TRBV4-2 with TRBJ1-3; no clear D. The CDR3 sequence is 15 residues long. Germline V CDR1 and CDR2: LGHNA, YNFKEQ. V lost 0 bases, J lost 4 bases, and 10 bases lay in between. The CDR3: CASSQDWQIGNTIYF. The DNA for the CDR3 is TGTGCCAGCAGCCAAGATTGGCAGATCGGAAACACCATATATTTT.

The chain joins TRBV7-2 to TRBJ2-1; the match to TRBD1 covers 7 bases. Germline CDR1 reads SGHTA; CDR2 reads FQGNSA. The CDR3 spans 17 residues. Trimming took 4 bases from V and 5 from J; bases not matched to a gene: 14. CDR3 amino acids: CASSWTGTVGTHNEQFF. CDR3 nucleotides: TGTGCCAGCAGCTGGACCGGGACAGTGGGGACCCACAATGAGCAGTTCTTC.